This T cell receptor (beta chain) was obtained from a study of blood T cell repertoires in COVID-19. Study information: The samples span acute and convalescent COVID-19 from the United States, Italy and Spain. Sources were T cells, B-cell-depleted T cells, or PBMCs; the material itself was cDNA or gDNA.

Trimming took 2 bases from V and 0 from J, leaving 8 bases between them. Germline CDR1 is MNHNY and CDR2 is SVGAGI (reference sequence). This CDR3 contains 15 residues. It was during active infection that Seattle patients were enrolled and then longitudinally followed. Authors' processing steps: Reference gene primer amplification gave nucleated cell count estimates. Using immunoSEQ multiplex PCR, the repertoire was profiled, and TCRdb retains in-frame clones only, with some absent. The DNA gave D and trimming, while V, J and clone size come from that table. This table has about 150,000 clones, around 84% appearing once.

This sequence originates from a woman of 80 years or more with COVID-19, enrolled during active disease. This chain links TRBV6-6 with TRBJ1-5, with TRBD1 as a possible D gene (6 bases). Sequences were obtained from peripheral blood. The CDR3 loop is CASSYTGSSNQPQHF. The CDR3 nucleotides read TGTGCCAGCAGTTACACAGGGTCTAGCAATCAGCCCCAGCATTTT.